This TCR beta chain emerged from a study of beta chain features in type 1 diabetes. Study-wide background: Examination spanned approximately 110 million sorted cells from all samples. Findings of the study overall: Over-representation of high TCR-expressing cells was a possible consequence of cDNA sequencing.

Reverse transcribing all isolated RNA meant expressed TCRB transcripts were sequenced. Produced via immunoSEQ multiplex PCR; TCRdb's table is partial and in-frame only. The sample shows under 90,000 clones, roughly 34% of them seen only once. A few counts support this clone. Its antigen is undetermined. The germline gives CDR1 SGHRS, CDR2 YFSETQ. V gave up 0 bases and J gave up 7 bases; unmatched junction bases: 6. The CDR3 length is 14 residues. In total, each donor contributed a single heparinised blood draw that averaged around 120 mL. V and J are TRBV5-1 and TRBJ2-7; TRBD2 matches 8 bases. This receptor was obtained from a woman aged 18-30 years in good health. Sequences were obtained from stem cell memory CD4+ T cells from blood. Written as DNA, the CDR3 is TGCGCCAGCAGCTTGGAAGCGGGACTAGGGGAGCAGTACTTC. It translates to CASSLEAGLGEQYF.